A single sample gave rise to the 6 T cell receptor beta chains below, sequenced in a study of graft-versus-host responses after intestinal transplantation. Measured with immunoSEQ multiplex PCR; TCRdb has only the in-frame clones, and not every one. The top ten clones hold approximately 0.17% of a sample with approximately 97,000 clones, 91% of them seen once. For these TCRs, the target antigens are not known. The sample consisted of unstimulated CD4+ T cells sorted from spleen or lymph node cells, taken before transplant. Receptors were obtained from a human donor who was the organ donor for an intestinal transplant.

The chain carries TRBV4-3 and TRBJ2-5; 13 bases agree with TRBD2. The J call may be in error: the DNA end matches TRBJ2-7 better. The V gene's germline CDR1 is LGHNA and CDR2 YSLEER. This CDR3 is 15 amino acids long. The CDR3 loop reads CASSSGLAGTYEQYF. The DNA for the CDR3 is TGCGCCAGCAGCTCGGGACTAGCGGGAACCTACGAGCAGTACTTC.

This clone has a single count. The chain has TRBV9 and TRBJ2-3, with 8 nucleotides matching TRBD1. The CDR3 runs to 15 residues. The trim removed 3 bases at V and 5 bases at J, leaving 8 bases unmatched. CDR1 is SGDLS and CDR2 is YYNGEE in the germline V gene. The CDR3 DNA reads TGTGCCAGCAGCGGACAGGACAGGGTTGGAGATACGCAGTATTTT. Its protein is CASSGQDRVGDTQYF.

The V and J genes are TRBV20-1 and TRBJ1-2; possible D gene TRBD1, 5 bases. The ends were cut back, 3 bases at V and 7 bases at J, with 9 bases in the middle. The V gene's germline CDR1 is DFQATT and CDR2 SNEGSKA (reference sequence). This CDR3 is built from 11 residues. CDR3: CSARFGGGYTF. The DNA of the CDR3 is TGCAGTGCTAGGTTCGGGGGTGGCTACACCTTC.

This rearrangement joins TRBV6-5 to TRBJ1-3, with 8 nucleotides matching TRBD1. The V and J ends lost 5 bases and 3 bases, in that order; junction bases with no gene match: 0. There are 13 residues in the CDR3. The V gene's germline CDR1 is MNHEY and CDR2 SVGAGI. CDR3 amino acids: CASSGTGGNTIYF. DNA of the CDR3: TGTGCCAGCAGTGGGACAGGTGGAAACACCATATATTTT.

V is TRBV28 and J is TRBJ1-6; 8 bases are shared with TRBD1. CDR3 length: 15 residues. Trimming removed 2 bases from V and 10 bases from J; junction bases left unmatched: 7. Germline-derived CDR1 and CDR2 are MDHEN and SYDVKM. This CDR3 is CASSLPGTGGSPLHF. In DNA form, the CDR3 reads TGTGCCAGCAGTTTACCCGGGACAGGAGGATCACCCCTCCACTTT.

The V gene is TRBV7-7, the J gene TRBJ2-5; 12 bases fit TRBD2. The CDR3 length is 15 residues. V lost 5 bases to trimming and J lost 8 bases; unmatched junction nucleotides: 9. The germline V gene encodes CDR1 SSHAT and CDR2 FNYEAQ (reference sequence). The CDR3 nucleotides are TGTGCCAGCAGCCAGGGACTAGCGGGTACGGCAACCCAGTACTTC. Its translation is CASSQGLAGTATQYF.